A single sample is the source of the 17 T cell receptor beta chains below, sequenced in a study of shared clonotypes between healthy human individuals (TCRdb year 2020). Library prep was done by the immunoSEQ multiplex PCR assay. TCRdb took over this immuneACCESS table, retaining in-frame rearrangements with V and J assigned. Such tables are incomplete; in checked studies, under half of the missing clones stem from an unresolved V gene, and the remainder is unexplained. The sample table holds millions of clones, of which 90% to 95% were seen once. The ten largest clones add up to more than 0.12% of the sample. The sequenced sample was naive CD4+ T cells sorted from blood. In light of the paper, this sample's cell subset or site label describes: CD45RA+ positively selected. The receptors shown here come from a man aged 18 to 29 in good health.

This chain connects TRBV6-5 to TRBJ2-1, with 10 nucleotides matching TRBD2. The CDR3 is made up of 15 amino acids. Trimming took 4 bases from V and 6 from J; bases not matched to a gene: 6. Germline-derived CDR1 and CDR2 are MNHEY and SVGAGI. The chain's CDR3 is CASSLSGRAVNEQFF. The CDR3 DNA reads TGTGCCAGCAGTTTAAGCGGGAGGGCCGTCAATGAGCAGTTCTTC.

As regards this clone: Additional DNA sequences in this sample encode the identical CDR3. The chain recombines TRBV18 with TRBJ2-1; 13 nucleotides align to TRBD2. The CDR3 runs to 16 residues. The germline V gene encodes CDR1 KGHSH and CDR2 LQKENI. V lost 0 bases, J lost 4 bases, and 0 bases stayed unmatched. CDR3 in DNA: TGTGCCAGCTCACCACCGACTAGCGGGAGGTACAATGAGCAGTTCTTC. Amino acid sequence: CASSPPTSGRYNEQFF.

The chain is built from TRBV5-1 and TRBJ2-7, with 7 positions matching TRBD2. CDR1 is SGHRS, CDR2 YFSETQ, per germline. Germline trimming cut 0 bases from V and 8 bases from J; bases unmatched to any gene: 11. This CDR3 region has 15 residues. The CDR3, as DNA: TGCGCCAGCAGCTTGGAAGGAGCGGGGAGAGGCAAGCAGTACTTC. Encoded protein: CASSLEGAGRGKQYF.

This CDR3 reads CASRGIRGKVGQPQHF. The CDR3 coding sequence is TGTGCCAGCAGGGGCATCAGGGGGAAGGTCGGTCAGCCCCAGCATTTT. The J gene is TRBJ1-5, the V gene TRBV2, with 7 bases identical to TRBD1. With 6 bases clipped from V and 6 bases from J, the junction kept 14 bases outside the gene matches. The CDR3 runs 16 residues. Germline V gene data show CDR1 as SNHLY and CDR2 as FYNNEI.

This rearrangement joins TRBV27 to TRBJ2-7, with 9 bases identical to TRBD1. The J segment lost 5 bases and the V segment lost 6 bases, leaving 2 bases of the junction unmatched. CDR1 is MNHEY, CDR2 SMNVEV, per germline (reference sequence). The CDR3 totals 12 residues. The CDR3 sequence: CASSRTGDEQYF. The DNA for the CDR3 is TGTGCCAGCAGCCGGACAGGGGACGAGCAGTACTTC.

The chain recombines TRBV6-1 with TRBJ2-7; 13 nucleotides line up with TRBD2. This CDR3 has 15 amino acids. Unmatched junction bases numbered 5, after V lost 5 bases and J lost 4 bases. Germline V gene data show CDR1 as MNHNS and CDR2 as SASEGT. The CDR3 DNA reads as TGTGCCAGCAGTCCACTAGCGGGGGGGCTATACGAGCAGTACTTC. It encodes CASSPLAGGLYEQYF.

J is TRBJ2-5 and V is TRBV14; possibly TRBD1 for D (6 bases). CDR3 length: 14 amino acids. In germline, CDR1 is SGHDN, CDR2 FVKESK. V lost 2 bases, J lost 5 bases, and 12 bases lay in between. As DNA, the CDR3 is TGTGCCAGCAGCCAATGGCAGGGGCGTGAGACCCAGTACTTC. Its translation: CASSQWQGRETQYF.

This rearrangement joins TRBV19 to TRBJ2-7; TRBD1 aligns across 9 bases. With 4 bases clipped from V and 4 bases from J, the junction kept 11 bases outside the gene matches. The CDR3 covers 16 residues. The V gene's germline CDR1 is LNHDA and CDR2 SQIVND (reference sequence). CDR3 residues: CASSTQLSGTGYEQYF. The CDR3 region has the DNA TGTGCCAGTAGTACGCAGTTGTCCGGGACAGGGTACGAGCAGTACTTC.

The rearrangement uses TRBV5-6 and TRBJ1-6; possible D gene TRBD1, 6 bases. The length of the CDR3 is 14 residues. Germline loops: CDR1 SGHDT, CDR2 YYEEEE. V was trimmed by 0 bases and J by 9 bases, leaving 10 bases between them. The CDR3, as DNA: TGTGCCAGCAGCTTGGAACAGGGAGGTTCACCCCTCCACTTT. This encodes CASSLEQGGSPLHF.

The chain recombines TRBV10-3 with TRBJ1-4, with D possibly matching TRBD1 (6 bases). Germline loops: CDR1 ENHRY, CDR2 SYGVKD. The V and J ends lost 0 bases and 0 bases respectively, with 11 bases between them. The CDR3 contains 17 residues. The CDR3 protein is CAISESVRGTTNEKLFF. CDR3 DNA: TGTGCCATCAGTGAGTCTGTCAGGGGAACAACTAATGAAAAACTGTTTTTT.

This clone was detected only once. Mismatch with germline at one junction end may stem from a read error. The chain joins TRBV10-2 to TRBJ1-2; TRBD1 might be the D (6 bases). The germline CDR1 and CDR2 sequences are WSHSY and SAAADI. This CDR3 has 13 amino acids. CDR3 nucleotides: TGCGCCAGCCGTGAGGGGGGGGCTAATGGCTACACCTTC. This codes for CASREGGANGYTF.

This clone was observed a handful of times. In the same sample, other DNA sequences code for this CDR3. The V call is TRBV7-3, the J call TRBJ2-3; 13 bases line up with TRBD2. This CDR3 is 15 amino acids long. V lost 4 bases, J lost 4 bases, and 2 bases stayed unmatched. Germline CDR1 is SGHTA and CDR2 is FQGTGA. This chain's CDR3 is CASSSGLAGADTQYF. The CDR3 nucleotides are TGTGCCAGCAGCTCCGGACTAGCGGGGGCAGATACGCAGTATTTT.

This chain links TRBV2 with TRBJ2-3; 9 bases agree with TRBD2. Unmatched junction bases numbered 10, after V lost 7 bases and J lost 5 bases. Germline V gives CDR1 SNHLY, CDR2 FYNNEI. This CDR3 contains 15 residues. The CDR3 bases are TGTGCCAGCACCTTTAGCGGGAGCCGGGTAGATACGCAGTATTTT. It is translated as CASTFSGSRVDTQYF.

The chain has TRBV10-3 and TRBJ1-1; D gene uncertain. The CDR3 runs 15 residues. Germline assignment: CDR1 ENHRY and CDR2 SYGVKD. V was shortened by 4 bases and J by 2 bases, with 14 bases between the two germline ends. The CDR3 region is CAISATLETNTEAFF. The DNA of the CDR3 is TGTGCCATCAGTGCAACCCTGGAGACTAACACTGAAGCTTTCTTT.

The CDR3 DNA follows: TGTGCCAGCAGTGATACCCGGGGAACTCAAGAGACCCAGTACTTC. Translation gives CASSDTRGTQETQYF. This sequence joins TRBV6-1 and TRBJ2-5, with a tentative D call TRBD2 (5 bases). Trimming stripped 3 bases from V and 2 bases from J, with 13 bases between. The CDR3 contains 15 residues. The germline CDR1 and CDR2 sequences are MNHNS and SASEGT.

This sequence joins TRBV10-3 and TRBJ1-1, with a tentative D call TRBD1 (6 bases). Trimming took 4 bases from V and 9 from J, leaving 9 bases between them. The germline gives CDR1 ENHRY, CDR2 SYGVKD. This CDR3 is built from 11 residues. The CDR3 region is CAISGGGKAFF. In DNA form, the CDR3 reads TGTGCCATCAGTGGAGGGGGGAAAGCTTTCTTT.

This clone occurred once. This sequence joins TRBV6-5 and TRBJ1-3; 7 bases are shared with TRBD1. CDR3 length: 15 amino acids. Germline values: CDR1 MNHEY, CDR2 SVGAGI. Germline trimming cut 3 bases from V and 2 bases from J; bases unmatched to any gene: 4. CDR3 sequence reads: CASSYTTGTGNTIYF. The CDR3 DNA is TGTGCCAGCAGTTATACGACAGGGACTGGAAACACCATATATTTT.